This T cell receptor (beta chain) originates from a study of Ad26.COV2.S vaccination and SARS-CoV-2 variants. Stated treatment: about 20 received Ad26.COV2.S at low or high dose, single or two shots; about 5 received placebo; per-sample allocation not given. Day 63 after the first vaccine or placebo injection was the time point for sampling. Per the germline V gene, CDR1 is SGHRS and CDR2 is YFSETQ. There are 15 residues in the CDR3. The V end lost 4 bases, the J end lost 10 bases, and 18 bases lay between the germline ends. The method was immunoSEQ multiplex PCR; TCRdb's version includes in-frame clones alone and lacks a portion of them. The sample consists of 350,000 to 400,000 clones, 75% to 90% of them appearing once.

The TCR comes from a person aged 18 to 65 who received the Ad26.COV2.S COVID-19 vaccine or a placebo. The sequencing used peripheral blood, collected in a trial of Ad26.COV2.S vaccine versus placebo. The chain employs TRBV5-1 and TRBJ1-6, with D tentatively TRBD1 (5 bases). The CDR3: CASSPAGEQTSPLHF. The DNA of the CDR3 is TGCGCCAGCAGCCCGGCGGGGGAGCAGACATCACCCCTCCACTTT. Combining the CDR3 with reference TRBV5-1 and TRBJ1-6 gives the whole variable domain KAGVTQTPRYLIKTRGQQVTLSCSPISGHRSVSWYQQTPGQGLQFLFEYFSETQRNKGNFPGRFSGRQFSNSRSEMNVSTLELGDSALYLCASSPAGEQTSPLHFGNGTRLTVT.